The 8 T cell receptor beta chains reported below all come from one sample, sequenced in a study of blood T cell repertoires in COVID-19 (dated by TCRdb to the early 2020s). Libraries came from the immunoSEQ multiplex PCR assay. TCRdb took over this immuneACCESS table, retaining in-frame rearrangements with V and J assigned. Such tables are incomplete; in checked studies, under half of the missing clones stem from an unresolved V gene, and the remainder is unexplained. Across this sample there are some 170,000 clones, with 75% to 85% seen only once. Clones ranked in the top ten supply around 6% of the sample. The material sequenced was PBMCs or T cells enriched from blood (not recorded which). These receptors originate from a man aged 40-50 years who had recovered from COVID-19.

The V and J genes are TRBV4-2 and TRBJ1-3; the D is unclear. Between the trimmed V and J ends, which lost 4 bases and 3 bases, there was a span of 10 bases. CDR1 is LGHNA and CDR2 is YNFKEQ in the germline V gene. The CDR3 contains 14 residues. Here the CDR3 DNA reads TGTGCCAGCAGCCTTGAGGGATTTGGAAACACCATATATTTT. Protein: CASSLEGFGNTIYF.

The rearrangement links TRBV9 to TRBJ2-7; 7 bases are a match to TRBD1. This CDR3 has 14 amino acids. The germline gives CDR1 SGDLS, CDR2 YYNGEE. J gave up 5 bases and V 0 bases, and 5 bases lay outside the gene matches. The CDR3 nucleotides are TGTGCCAGCAGCGTAGGACAGGGATCCGACGAGCAGTACTTC. This translates into CASSVGQGSDEQYF.

This chain uses TRBV27 with TRBJ1-6; D not certain. The CDR3 spans 16 residues. Germline V gene sequence: CDR1 MNHEY, CDR2 SMNVEV (reference sequence). Deletions cut 2 bases from V and 7 bases from J, with 15 bases between. DNA of the CDR3: TGTGCCAGCAGTTTAAATGGGCCAGGCGTAAATTCACCCCTCCACTTT. This gives the protein CASSLNGPGVNSPLHF.

The chain joins TRBV19 to TRBJ1-1; TRBD1 matches 7 bases. Germline CDR1 and CDR2: LNHDA and SQIVND (reference sequence). After removal of 3 bases from V and 1 base from J, the junction contained 11 bases not matched to a gene. This CDR3 contains 17 residues. The CDR3 loop reads CASSMTLRQGPNTEAFF. For the CDR3, the DNA is TGTGCCAGTAGTATGACCCTCCGACAGGGACCGAACACTGAAGCTTTCTTT.

The genes are TRBV6-5 and TRBJ2-5, with TRBD2 identical over 7 bases. The CDR3 totals 16 residues. The germline CDR1 and CDR2 sequences are MNHEY and SVGAGI. The junction had 6 bases not matched to a gene; V was cut back by 0 bases and J by 2 bases. The CDR3 spells CASSYSTRGGQETQYF. The CDR3 coding sequence is TGTGCCAGCAGTTACTCGACAAGGGGAGGGCAAGAGACCCAGTACTTC.

This clone was recorded a few times. This sequence joins TRBV12-5 and TRBJ1-1; 9 bases align to TRBD1. The CDR3 sequence is 16 residues long. CDR1 LGHNT and CDR2 FRNRAP come from the germline V gene. V was clipped by 0 bases and J by 4 bases; unmatched bases: 6. The CDR3 region has the DNA TGTGCTAGTGGTTTGGTACGGACAGGGGCGGTCACTGAAGCTTTCTTT. It encodes CASGLVRTGAVTEAFF.

The V call is TRBV10-3, the J call TRBJ1-3; 12 nucleotides align to TRBD1. CDR3 size: 15 residues. In germline, CDR1 is ENHRY, CDR2 SYGVKD. The junction had 6 bases not matched to a gene; V was cut back by 8 bases and J by 4 bases. The CDR3 is CAIGDRGQLGNTIYF. CDR3 coding DNA: TGTGCCATCGGGGACAGGGGGCAGTTAGGAAACACCATATATTTT.

The chain carries TRBV18 and TRBJ2-5, with 12 bases fitting TRBD2. The CDR3 extends over 16 amino acids. CDR1 KGHSH and CDR2 LQKENI come from the germline V gene. V shed 3 bases, J shed 2 bases, and the junction held 4 bases outside the gene matches. Here the CDR3 reads CASSPLTSGGQETQYF. Written as DNA, the CDR3 is TGTGCCAGCTCACCTTTGACTAGCGGGGGACAAGAGACCCAGTACTTC.